This T cell receptor beta chain derives from a study of OX40 agonist ivuxolimab in advanced cancers. Study as a whole: People who had prior anti-PD-1, anti-PD-L1 or anti-CTLA-4 therapy could take part, and roughly 44% had some.

The timepoints at which blood was sampled were baseline, cycle 4 day 1, and cycle 7 day 1. Assay used: immunoSEQ multiplex PCR; TCRdb lists only in-frame clones, some missing. The sample has nearly 80,000 clones; under 85% are singletons. Overall study results and limits: Clonal expansion from baseline to week 6 occurred in both CD4+ and CD8+ T cells.

V lost 4 bases to trimming and J lost 6 bases, with 14 bases between them. The CDR3 length is 13 residues. Looked up from germline, CDR1 is SGHRS and CDR2 is YFSETQ. This clone was seen a few times. The antigen is not known. The gene calls are TRBV5-1 and TRBJ2-7; no clear D. The origin of this receptor is an adult with an advanced solid tumor such as melanoma, head and neck, liver or kidney cancer. The specimen comprised CD4+ or CD8+ T cells sorted from blood, sampled in a trial of the OX40 agonist ivuxolimab. CDR3 sequence: CASSDETRGEQYF. CDR3 nucleotide sequence: TGCGCCAGCAGCGACGAAACCCGAGGCGAGCAGTACTTC.